This TCR beta chain was identified in a study of blood T cell repertoires in COVID-19 (dated by TCRdb to 2018 to 2021). For the study in its entirety: Samples covering the acute and convalescent phases of COVID-19 were provided by collaborators in the United States, Italy and Spain. The prospective study material was composed of cDNA or gDNA derived from T cells, B-cell-depleted T cells, or PBMCs. Deeply sampled blood TCRbeta repertoires from subjects exposed to, actively infected with, or recovered from COVID-19 were included in the dataset. A freely available public database, intended as a resource for researchers studying the immune response to SARS-CoV-2, is where the repertoires were released. Samples came from the ongoing ImmuneRACE study (first 160 participants) plus 1,254 subjects from 6 global collaborators. Nearly every sample came with metadata listing a de-identified subject ID, COVID-19 status, age in years and sex. Where available, HLA class I and class II types were taken from metadata supplied by the sample provider and were not determined by assay-based typing.

Each collaborating institution followed its own protocols to collect whole blood in K2EDTA tubes. For TCRbeta analysis, collaborators shipped samples as frozen whole blood, isolated PBMCs, or DNA extracted from either of those sample types. This clone was seen more than once but under ten times. Its antigen specificity is not known. Qualities for individual bases were not recorded, and no much larger clone is one base off. Overall results and qualifications from the work: The amount of clinical and demographic metadata varied by source and participant and was provided uncurated.

Including cysteine and phenylalanine, the CDR3 has 18 amino acids. Only the CDR3 part of the read is kept: 54 bases, read in frame from the first base. After removal of 0 bases from V and 3 bases from J, the junction retains 13 bases not matched to a gene. The germline V gene sets CDR1 to SGHDN and CDR2 to FVKESK. The immunoSEQ Assay, a bias-controlled multiplex PCR, was used to amplify TCRbeta CDR3 regions from genomic DNA. The authors' pipeline ran thus. Nucleated cell counts per sample were estimated from amplification of reference gene primers within the assay. Sequence reads were collapsed and filtered to measure the absolute abundance of every unique TCRbeta CDR3 rearrangement. Productive Simpson clonality was computed per sample as the square root of Simpson's diversity index over productive rearrangements. Sourced from immuneACCESS, this table was stored by TCRdb with only in-frame sequences that have V and J called. A share of the clones is absent; for the studies checked, an unresolved V gene accounts for under half, and the remainder has no known explanation. That table gives V, J and clone size, and the DNA gave D and trimming. The sample table lists 100,000 to 150,000 clones, more than 65% of them with a count of one. The top ten clonotypes cover roughly 2% of the sample.

The rearranged segments are TRBV14 and TRBJ2-7; a stretch of 8 junction bases matches TRBD2. The receptor comes from a woman in her 70s with acute or convalescent COVID-19. The sequencing sample was made of peripheral blood. CDR3 reads: CASSQERDPREVFYEQYF. The sequenced DNA: TGTGCCAGCAGCCAAGAGCGGGACCCGCGGGAGGTCTTCTACGAGCAGTACTTC.